This T cell receptor (beta chain) was sequenced for a study of identical twins. Germline CDR1 and CDR2: SGHRS and YFSETQ. V was trimmed by 5 bases and J by 4 bases, leaving 15 bases between them. The CDR3 sequence is 14 residues long. Study-wide points: Invariant populations such as MAIT and iNKT cells could partly muddle zero-insertion analyses. Abundant beta clonotypes from cord blood bore fewer insertions; memory repertoires lacked this pattern.

A template switching step contributed a universal primer site, while unique molecular identifiers were present in the cDNA. TCRdb passed the 5' RACE reads through MiXCR, listing each CDR3 protein once. Among some 600,000 distinct CDR3 sequences listed, about 7.1% were seen once. This clonotype came up many times. Its antigen is currently unknown. This sample was also put to use in a study of yellow fever vaccine responses in identical twins.

The specimen was PBMCs. This TCR was recovered from a woman aged 18-30 years in good health. V is TRBV5-1 and J is TRBJ1-1; the D gene is possibly TRBD1 (6 bases). The CDR3 reads CASRSSQGSTEAFF. The CDR3 DNA reads as TGCGCCAGCAGATCCTCTCAGGGGTCCACTGAAGCTTTCTTT.